Listed below are T cell receptor beta chains from one sample, sequenced in a study of cytomegalovirus exposure and HLA in healthy donors. Generated by immunoSEQ multiplex PCR, the TCRdb table keeps only in-frame clones and is missing some. This repertoire shows about 180,000 clones, 77% found once; its top ten account for about 1.5%. Specimen: PBMCs. The receptor source for this set is a man younger than 35 in good health and CMV-seronegative. The CDR3 runs from the conserved cysteine through the conserved F or W. The D gene is left open where the match is weak. Clone sizes are given selectively: once, few, many, or a class where the clone is expanded.

d_call	clone_size	v_call	j_call	cdr3_length	cdr3_nt	cdr3_aa
-	-	TRBV10-3	TRBJ1-4	18	-	CAISVGQGATLANEKLFF
-	-	TRBV4-3	TRBJ1-3	15	TGCGCCAGCAGCCACCTCGTGGCGGCAGGAAACACCATATATTTT	CASSHLVAAGNTIYF
TRBD1	-	TRBV2	TRBJ1-5	17	TGTGCCAGCAGGTCCGGAGGGGGCTTTTATAGCAATCAGCCCCAGCATTTT	CASRSGGGFYSNQPQHF
-	-	TRBV6-4	TRBJ1-1	12	TGTGCCAGCAGTGGTAGACGGGGTGAAGCTTTCTTT	CASSGRRGEAFF
TRBD2	few	TRBV4-1	TRBJ2-5	16	TGCGCCAGCAGCCAAGGTAGCGGGGGAAGAGGAGAGACCCAGTACTTC	CASSQGSGGRGETQYF
-	-	TRBV19	TRBJ1-2	15	TGTGCCAGTAGTATACGTCCCAGGGCTTTCTGTGGCTACACCTTC	CASSIRPRAFCGYTF
-	-	TRBV5-4	TRBJ2-1	16	TGTGCCAGCAGCTTGGCGGGAGCCCCGCCCTACAATGAGCAGTTCTTC	CASSLAGAPPYNEQFF
TRBD1	-	TRBV7-2	TRBJ2-7	14	TGTGCCAGCAGCCGGACAGGGACCTCCTACGAGCAGTACTTC	CASSRTGTSYEQYF
TRBD1	-	TRBV5-1	TRBJ1-1	16	TGCGCCAGCAGAAAGGAACCGGGACAGAAGAACACTGAAGCTTTCTTT	CASRKEPGQKNTEAFF
TRBD2	-	TRBV6-5	TRBJ2-3	15	TGTGCCAGCAGAAGGGGCGGGAGGGAGTCAGATACGCAGTATTTT	CASRRGGRESDTQYF
-	few	TRBV25-1	TRBJ1-6	14	TGTGCCAGCAGTGATTGGGGAGGGGGTTCACCCCTCCACTTT	CASSDWGGGSPLHF
TRBD2	-	TRBV27	TRBJ2-2	17	TGTGCCAGCAGAAGGACTAGCGGGAGAGGTGACACCGGGGAGCTGTTTTTT	CASRRTSGRGDTGELFF
TRBD2	few	TRBV12-5	TRBJ2-3	17	TGTGCTAGTGGAACCCCCGGAGCGGGGGCTAGCACAGATACGCAGTATTTT	CASGTPGAGASTDTQYF
-	-	TRBV4-3	TRBJ2-1	16	TGCGCCAGCAGCCAAGGCGTGGGGCCGCTGTACAATGAGCAGTTCTTC	CASSQGVGPLYNEQFF
TRBD2	few	TRBV14	TRBJ2-2	19	TGTGCCAGCTCTCCTTCTTTAGCGGGAGTCCGAGGGATTTTCGGGGAGCTGTTTTTT	CASSPSLAGVRGIFGELFF
TRBD2	-	TRBV5-1	TRBJ2-7	16	TGCGCCAGCAGCTACCCCCCTAGCGGAGGCTCCTACGAGCAGTACTTC	CASSYPPSGGSYEQYF
-	-	TRBV12-5	TRBJ2-3	15	TGTGCTAGTGGTTTGGGACAGGCGATGGCAGATACGCAGTATTTT	CASGLGQAMADTQYF
-	-	TRBV15	TRBJ1-2	14	TGTGCCACCAGCAGGAAAACAGGGCCCGGAGGCTACACCTTC	CATSRKTGPGGYTF
-	-	TRBV4-3	TRBJ1-3	17	TGCGCCAGCAGCCGAGGCTCGAGGGGGTCTCCTGGAAACACCATATATTTT	CASSRGSRGSPGNTIYF
-	-	TRBV27	TRBJ1-6	15	TGTGCCAGCAGTTTCTCGAGCTCCTATAATTCACCCCTCCACTTT	CASSFSSSYNSPLHF
TRBD1	once	TRBV10-2	TRBJ1-1	14	TGCGCCAGCAGTGAGACAGGGGGACCTTTTGAAGCTTTCTTT	CASSETGGPFEAFF
-	-	TRBV5-1	TRBJ1-2	12	TGCGCCAGCAGCTTGGCGGGTCAGGGCTACCCCTTC	CASSLAGQGYPF
-	once	TRBV7-9	TRBJ1-1	14	TGTGCCAGCAAATTAGGGCAGGGGAACACTGAAGCTTTCTTT	CASKLGQGNTEAFF
-	-	TRBV5-1	TRBJ2-7	13	TGCGCCAGCAGCTTGGGGGCGGGTGACGAGCAGTACTTC	CASSLGAGDEQYF
-	-	TRBV18	TRBJ2-2	15	TGTGCCAGCTCACCCACTAGGAGCCAAAGCAGGGAGCTGTTTTTT	CASSPTRSQSRELFF
TRBD1	-	TRBV11-2	TRBJ2-7	15	TGTGCCAGCAGCTTAGGGGGCAGGGGGATCAACGAGCAGTACTTC	CASSLGGRGINEQYF
TRBD1	-	TRBV19	TRBJ2-1	15	TGTGCCAGTAGCCTCCGGGACAGGCCCTACAATGAGCAGTTCTTC	CASSLRDRPYNEQFF
TRBD1	few	TRBV2	TRBJ1-2	12	TGTGCCAGCAGCCGGGGACAGGGAGGCTACACCTTC	CASSRGQGGYTF
TRBD2	-	TRBV30	TRBJ2-2	15	TGTGCCTGGGCTGGGACTAGCAGTTACACCGGGGAGCTGTTTTTT	CAWAGTSSYTGELFF
TRBD1	-	TRBV12-5	TRBJ1-5	19	TGTGCTAGTGGCGGACCTAGGACAGGGAATTCCAGGGGAAATCAGCCCCAGCATTTT	CASGGPRTGNSRGNQPQHF
TRBD2	-	TRBV19	TRBJ2-7	16	TGTGCCAGTAGTCCCGAGGCGAGCGGGGCCGCCTACGAGCAGTACTTC	CASSPEASGAAYEQYF
TRBD1	few	TRBV5-8	TRBJ2-7	15	TGTGCCAGCAGCTTGGCAAAGGGGGCGCTCCACGAGCAGTACTTC	CASSLAKGALHEQYF
-	-	TRBV5-4	TRBJ2-3	15	TGTGCCAGCAGGGGTACGGCGGGGAGCACAGATACGCAGTATTTT	CASRGTAGSTDTQYF
-	-	TRBV7-7	TRBJ2-6	15	TGTGCTAGCAGCCCGAGCGTTAGTGGGGCCAACGTCCTGACTTTC	CASSPSVSGANVLTF
TRBD1	-	TRBV19	TRBJ1-5	14	TGTGCCAGTAGTGAATTCAGGGGGCTGCAGCCCCAGCATTTT	CASSEFRGLQPQHF
-	-	TRBV5-1	TRBJ1-4	14	TGCGCCAGCAGCTTGGGGCAGGGAAATGAAAAACTGTTTTTT	CASSLGQGNEKLFF
TRBD1	-	TRBV19	TRBJ1-6	15	TGTGCCAGTAGGTTAACAGGGGGCCATAATTCACCCCTCCACTTT	CASRLTGGHNSPLHF
-	-	TRBV7-9	TRBJ1-1	12	TGTTCCAGCAGAACACCCAACCCTGAAGCTTTCTTT	CSSRTPNPEAFF
-	-	TRBV7-2	TRBJ2-1	16	TGTGCCAGCACCCCACTGAGGCTAGACTCCTACAATGAGCAGTTCTTC	CASTPLRLDSYNEQFF
-	-	TRBV23-1	TRBJ2-7	15	TGCGCCAGCAGTCAACAACCAGCGGAGCCCTACGAGCAGTACTTC	CASSQQPAEPYEQYF
TRBD1	-	TRBV5-4	TRBJ2-1	13	TGTGCCAGCAGACGTACAGGGGTCAATGAGCAGTTCTTC	CASRRTGVNEQFF
-	-	TRBV2	TRBJ1-2	15	TGTGCCAGCAGTGGGAGGGGACTCTCTTCCTATGGCTACACCTTC	CASSGRGLSSYGYTF
-	-	TRBV7-2	TRBJ1-3	14	TGTGCCAGCAGCTCAAACAGAGCTGGAAACACCATATATTTT	CASSSNRAGNTIYF
-	-	TRBV5-1	TRBJ2-7	13	TGCGCCAGCAGCTTTGAGGGTCCCTACGAGCAGTACTTC	CASSFEGPYEQYF
TRBD1	-	TRBV6-5	TRBJ1-5	16	TGTGCCAGCAGTTTTGGAGGGGGCTATAGCAATCAGCCCCAGCATTTT	CASSFGGGYSNQPQHF
TRBD1	-	TRBV14	TRBJ2-1	16	TGTGCCAGCAGCCAAGATCTCGGCAGGGGGCCTAATGAGCAGTTCTTC	CASSQDLGRGPNEQFF
-	-	TRBV13	TRBJ2-2	15	TGTGCCAGCAGCTTAAGAGGACTTTTCACCGGGGAGCTGTTTTTT	CASSLRGLFTGELFF
TRBD1	-	TRBV5-1	TRBJ1-1	14	TGCGCCAGCAGCTTGGGGGGGACAGGGAAGGAGTCTTTCTTT	CASSLGGTGKESFF
-	-	TRBV7-2	TRBJ2-2	15	TGTGCCAGCAGCTTAGCGGGAGTGGCCACCGGGGAGCTGTTTTTT	CASSLAGVATGELFF
TRBD1	-	TRBV29-1	TRBJ1-4	13	TGCAGCGTATTAGGGACAGGGAGGGAAAAACTGTTTTTT	CSVLGTGREKLFF